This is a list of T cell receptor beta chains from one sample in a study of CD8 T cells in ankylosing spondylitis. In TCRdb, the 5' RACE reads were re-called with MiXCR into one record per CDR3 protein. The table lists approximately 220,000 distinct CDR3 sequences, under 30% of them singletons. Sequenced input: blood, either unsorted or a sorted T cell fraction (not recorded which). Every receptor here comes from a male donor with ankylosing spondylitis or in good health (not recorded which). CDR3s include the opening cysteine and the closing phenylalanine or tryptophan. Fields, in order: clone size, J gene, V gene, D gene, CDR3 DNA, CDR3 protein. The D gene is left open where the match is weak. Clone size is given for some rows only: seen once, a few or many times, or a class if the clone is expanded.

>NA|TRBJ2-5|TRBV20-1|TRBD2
TGCAGTGCTAGAGAATTGTCTAGCGGGAACCAAAACCAAGAGACCCAGTACTTC
CSARELSSGNQNQETQYF
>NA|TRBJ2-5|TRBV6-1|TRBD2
TGTGCCAGCACCCAACCGGGACTAGCGGGCTCCAAAAAAGAGACCCAGTACTTC
CASTQPGLAGSKKETQYF
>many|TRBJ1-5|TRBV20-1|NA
TGCAGTGCTAGCGTTTTTAAGGGACGGCGAAATCAGCCCCAGCATTTT
CSASVFKGRRNQPQHF
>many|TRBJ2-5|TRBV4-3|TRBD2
TGCGCCAGCAGCCAAGATGAGGGGACTAGCAGTGAGACCCAGTACTTC
CASSQDEGTSSETQYF
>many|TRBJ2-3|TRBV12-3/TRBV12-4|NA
TGTGCCAGCAGCCGCGGGAACGCAGATACGCAGTATTTT
CASSRGNADTQYF
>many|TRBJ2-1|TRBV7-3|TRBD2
TGTGCCAGCAGCTTAAGGGCTAGCGGTTACAATGAGCAGTTCTTC
CASSLRASGYNEQFF
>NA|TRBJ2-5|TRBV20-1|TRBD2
TGCAGTGCTAGAGAGCGGGAGAACCAAGAGACCCAGTACTTC
CSARERENQETQYF
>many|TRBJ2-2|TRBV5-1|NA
TGCGCCAGCAGCTCCCCAGGGAGTAACACCGGGGAGCTGTTTTTT
CASSSPGSNTGELFF
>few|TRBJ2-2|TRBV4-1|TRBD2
TGCGCCAGCTACCCAGCGGGAAGGGACACCGGGGAGCTGTTTTTT
CASYPAGRDTGELFF
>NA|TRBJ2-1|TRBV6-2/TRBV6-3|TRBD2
TGTGCCAGCAGTTATGGCAGAAGCATAGCGGGATCAAAGGGAAATGAGCAGTTCTTC
CASSYGRSIAGSKGNEQFF